This passage covers 16 T cell receptor beta chains from one sample sequenced in a study of a mutant IDH1 vaccine in newly diagnosed glioma. The time point: week 47, end of study. The investigators gave 300 ug of mutant IDH1 20-mer peptide in each vaccine dose, together with topical imiquimod. No antigen has been assigned to these receptors. The protocol was immunoSEQ multiplex PCR, while the TCRdb copy is restricted to in-frame clones and leaves out a portion. The data contain 30,000 to 40,000 clones, more than 75% of them singletons. Sample: PBMCs, taken from a glioma patient whose treatment included an IDH1 peptide vaccine. The receptors originated from a woman aged 25 to 39 with glioma.

The CDR3 sequence: CASSRGTVRSAHGYTF. The CDR3, as DNA: TGTGCCAGCAGCCGCGGCACAGTCCGCTCCGCCCATGGCTACACCTTC. The rearrangement joins TRBV7-2 to TRBJ1-2; D gene ambiguous. The V end was cut by 5 bases, the J end by 6 bases, with 22 bases between. CDR3 length equals 16 residues. Germline CDR1 is SGHTA and CDR2 is FQGNSA. The full variable domain, completed using reference TRBV7-2 and TRBJ1-2, is GAGVSQSPSNKVTEKGKDVELRCDPISGHTALYWYRQSLGQGLEFLIYFQGNSAPDKSGLPSDRFSAERTGGSVSTLTIQRTQQEDSAVYLCASSRGTVRSAHGYTFGSGTRLTVV.

The V gene is TRBV11-2, the J gene TRBJ2-2; D gene unclear. CDR1 is SGHAT and CDR2 is FQNNGV in the germline V gene. CDR3 length: 15 residues. Trimming shortened V by 0 bases and J by 6 bases, and 11 bases separated the two germline ends. CDR3 region: CASSLEARSAGELFF. The CDR3 DNA sequence: TGTGCCAGCAGCTTAGAGGCGAGAAGTGCCGGGGAGCTGTTTTTT.

This clone occurred once. The V gene is TRBV6-1, the J gene TRBJ1-1, with D possibly being TRBD1 (5 bases). Germline V lookup: CDR1 MNHNS, CDR2 SASEGT. The ends were cut back, 6 bases at V and 13 bases at J, with 21 bases in the middle. This CDR3 is 13 amino acids long. CDR3 sequence (DNA): TGTGCCAGCAGGCCTACTACAGGCCCAAAAGATTTCTTT. Translating gives CASRPTTGPKDFF.

This clone turned up a few times. This chain connects TRBV7-8 to TRBJ2-7; 11 nucleotides line up with TRBD2. J gave up 2 bases and V 7 bases, and 4 bases lay outside the gene matches. The CDR3 contains 14 residues. Germline lookup yields CDR1 SGHVS and CDR2 FQNEAQ. The CDR3 bases are TGTGCCAGCAACCTAGCGGGGGGAACCTACGAGCAGTACTTC. It specifies CASNLAGGTYEQYF.

The chain joins TRBV30 to TRBJ1-3; D gene unclear. Trimming removed 3 bases at V and 0 bases at J, with 9 bases between. Germline values: CDR1 GTSNPN, CDR2 SVGIG (reference sequence). The CDR3 has 14 residues. The CDR3 here is CAWRQGNSGNTIYF. In DNA form, the CDR3 reads TGTGCCTGGAGGCAAGGGAACTCTGGAAACACCATATATTTT. Based on the CDR3 plus reference TRBV30 and TRBJ1-3, the full variable domain is SQTIHQWPATLVQPVGSPLSLECTVEGTSNPNLYWYRQAAGRGLQLLFYSVGIGQISSEVPQNLSASRPQDRQFILSSKKLLLSDSGFYLCAWRQGNSGNTIYFGEGSWLTVV.

V gene TRBV27 combines with J gene TRBJ2-7; 12 bases line up with TRBD2. Losses at the gene ends were 4 bases for V and 2 bases for J; bases not matched to a gene: 3. Looked up from germline, CDR1 is MNHEY and CDR2 is SMNVEV (reference sequence). This CDR3 contains 15 residues. The CDR3 region has the DNA TGTGCCAGCAGTTACACTAGCGGGGGGCCCTACGAGCAGTACTTC. This sequence encodes CASSYTSGGPYEQYF.

The rearrangement uses TRBV6-9 and TRBJ1-5; D may be TRBD1 (5 bases). The ends were cut back, 4 bases at V and 8 bases at J, with 12 bases in the middle. Germline V lookup: CDR1 MNHGY, CDR2 SVAAGI. CDR3 length equals 13 residues. The CDR3 DNA sequence: TGTGCCAGCAGTTTGGGGGAGGATGAGCCCCAGCATTTT. Protein: CASSLGEDEPQHF.

This clone has more than one count but fewer than ten. The chain recombines TRBV5-1 with TRBJ1-1; D unresolved. The germline V and J ends were trimmed by 0 bases and 3 bases, with 9 bases remaining between them. There are 14 residues in the CDR3. Germline V gene data show CDR1 as SGHRS and CDR2 as YFSETQ. DNA for the CDR3: TGCGCCAGCAGCTTGGAGGGTCTTCACACTGAAGCTTTCTTT. Translation: CASSLEGLHTEAFF.

This chain links TRBV4-1 with TRBJ1-4; D ambiguous. V lost 1 base and J 5 bases, leaving 17 bases between the germline ends. The CDR3 is 17 residues long. Looked up from germline, CDR1 is MGHRA and CDR2 is YSYEKL. CDR3 sequence (DNA): TGCGCCAGCAGCCAAGTCTGGCAGGCCTCGAGGAATGAAAAACTGTTTTTT. This sequence encodes CASSQVWQASRNEKLFF.

The CDR3: CASSLGARQGAVGYTF. The CDR3 DNA sequence: TGCGCCAGCAGCTTGGGGGCACGACAGGGGGCGGTTGGCTACACCTTC. The chain carries TRBV5-1 and TRBJ1-2, with TRBD1 matching over 10 bases. Germline values: CDR1 SGHRS, CDR2 YFSETQ. Unmatched junction bases numbered 9, after V lost 0 bases and J lost 7 bases. CDR3 size: 16 residues.

J is TRBJ2-3 and V is TRBV6-6; D is unresolved. This CDR3 contains 13 residues. V lost 0 bases and J 3 bases, leaving 4 bases between the germline ends. The V gene's germline CDR1 is MNHNY and CDR2 SVGAGI (reference sequence). CDR3 bases: TGTGCCAGCAGTTACTCGGGGACAGATACGCAGTATTTT. Its protein is CASSYSGTDTQYF.

This chain links TRBV6-1 with TRBJ1-1; D is unresolved. The CDR3 is 14 amino acids. The germline V gene has CDR1 MNHNS and CDR2 SASEGT. With 0 bases removed from V and 3 bases from J, the gap between germline ends came to 8 bases. CDR3 sequence (DNA): TGTGCCAGCAGTGAAGCGTCGGGATACACTGAAGCTTTCTTT. Translation: CASSEASGYTEAFF.

This rearrangement joins TRBV5-6 to TRBJ2-2; D assignment may be TRBD1 or TRBD2 (6 bases each). With 3 bases removed from V and 3 bases from J, the gap between germline ends came to 9 bases. This CDR3 has 14 residues. Germline values: CDR1 SGHDT, CDR2 YYEEEE. CDR3 DNA: TGTGCCAGCAGCTGGGGGGCGTACACCGGGGAGCTGTTTTTT. The encoded protein is CASSWGAYTGELFF. The full variable domain, rest sourced from reference TRBV5-6 and TRBJ2-2, is DAGVTQSPTHLIKTRGQQVTLRCSPKSGHDTVSWYQQALGQGPQFIFQYYEEEERQRGNFPDRFSGHQFPNYSSELNVNALLLGDSALYLCASSWGAYTGELFFGEGSRLTVL.

The CDR3 loop is CASSPGTNNYGYTF. As DNA, the CDR3 is TGTGCCAGCTCACCCGGGACGAATAACTATGGCTACACCTTC. The chain joins TRBV18 to TRBJ1-2; a weak D match, TRBD1 (5 bases). With 3 bases removed from V and 1 base from J, the gap between germline ends came to 9 bases. CDR1 and CDR2 (germline): KGHSH, LQKENI. The CDR3 is 14 residues long.

This chain uses TRBV10-3 with TRBJ2-5; the D gene could be TRBD1 or TRBD2 (7 bases each). V was cut by 10 bases and J by 5 bases, with 17 bases left in between. The CDR3 is 13 residues long. The germline V gene has CDR1 ENHRY and CDR2 SYGVKD. CDR3 DNA sequence: TGTGCCACCCAGGGGGGGACTGGCGAGACCCAGTACTTC. This sequence encodes CATQGGTGETQYF.

This clone occurred once. The chain carries TRBV6-5 and TRBJ2-1; D not resolved. Germline V lookup: CDR1 MNHEY, CDR2 SVGAGI. The V end was cut by 9 bases, the J end by 8 bases, with 11 bases between. The CDR3 spans 11 residues. CDR3 protein: CASARNDEQFF. In DNA, the CDR3 is TGTGCCAGTGCCAGGAACGATGAGCAGTTCTTC.